This TCR beta chain was identified during a study of T cells after yellow fever vaccination. The wider study: It was SMART-Seq v4 Ultra Low Input that prepared the fractions with low cell numbers.

Trimming cost V 1 base and J 4 bases, with 11 bases left between them. The length of the CDR3 is 14 residues. CDR1 and CDR2 (germline): SGHKS, YYEKEE (reference sequence). The sample holds many counts of this clonotype. A single record per CDR3 protein comes from TCRdb applying MiXCR to the 5' RACE reads. In the table there are 120,000 or so distinct CDR3 sequences, 5.5% to 8% of which are singletons. This chain connects TRBV5-5 to TRBJ2-5; perhaps TRBD2 as D (5 bases). The clonotype originates from a man between 18 and 35 years old who received the YFV17D yellow fever vaccine. This specimen consisted of CD4+ T cells sorted from PBMCs, obtained more than 35 days after the first yellow fever vaccination. DNA of the CDR3: TGTGCCAGCAGCTTGCGCGGGTTCCCAGAGACCCAGTACTTC. Its protein product is CASSLRGFPETQYF.